These 15 T cell receptor beta chains share one sample of origin, sequenced in a study of type 1 and type 2 diabetes patients. PCR was run on genomic DNA. Multiplex PCR with 30 forward and 13 reverse primers amplified the TCR beta CDR3. TCRdb independently ran MiXCR on the multiplex PCR reads; one entry per CDR3 protein. The sample consists of under 300,000 distinct CDR3 sequences, approximately 50% of them appearing once. Sequences were obtained from peripheral blood mononuclear cells (PBMCs). The origin of the receptors is a man between 18 and 35 years old with type 2 diabetes.

This clonotype was counted a few times. J is TRBJ2-5 and V is TRBV14, with 12 bases aligning to TRBD2. The length of the CDR3 is 15 residues. The V segment lost 4 bases and the J segment 5 bases; nucleotides outside the gene matches: 5. The germline V gene has CDR1 SGHDN and CDR2 FVKESK. DNA for the CDR3: TGTGCCAGCAGCCGGACTAGCGGGATGAGGGAGACCCAGTACTTC. Translation: CASSRTSGMRETQYF.

This chain joins TRBV10-3 and TRBJ2-7, with D perhaps TRBD1 or TRBD2 (5 bases each). The CDR3 covers 14 residues. Germline V lookup: CDR1 ENHRY, CDR2 SYGVKD. CDR3 in amino acids: CTSSRGVGRLEQYF. The CDR3 DNA follows: TGTACCAGCAGCAGAGGGGTCGGCCGACTCGAGCAGTACTTC.

The genes are TRBV5-8 and TRBJ1-6; the match to TRBD1 covers 10 bases. The CDR3 length is 16 residues. The V gene's germline CDR1 is SGHTS and CDR2 YDEGEE. V lost 7 bases to trimming and J lost 6 bases; unmatched junction nucleotides: 10. The CDR3 protein is CASVTGQGVFNSPLHF. CDR3 DNA sequence: TGTGCCAGCGTCACCGGACAGGGGGTATTTAATTCACCCCTCCACTTT.

The V call is TRBV9, the J call TRBJ1-4; no clear D. The CDR3 covers 15 residues. Trimming left V 1 base short and J 3 bases short, with 10 bases between. CDR1 is SGDLS and CDR2 is YYNGEE in the germline V gene. The CDR3 sequence is CASSVNGLANEKLFF. CDR3 sequence (DNA): TGTGCCAGCAGCGTAAATGGGTTGGCTAATGAAAAACTGTTTTTT.

This chain links TRBV19 with TRBJ2-1, with D maybe TRBD2 (6 bases). From germline, CDR1 is LNHDA and CDR2 SQIVND (reference sequence). Trimming cost V 10 bases and J 6 bases, with 19 bases left between them. The CDR3 runs 14 residues. The CDR3 DNA sequence: TGTGCCACACTCCTCGGGAGTTGGGGCAATGAGCAGTTCTTC. It is translated as CATLLGSWGNEQFF.

This chain uses TRBV9 with TRBJ1-6; weak D call: TRBD1 (6 bases). Germline CDR1 reads SGDLS; CDR2 reads YYNGEE. Trimming removed 4 bases from V and 3 bases from J, with 14 bases in between. This CDR3 is built from 16 residues. The CDR3 bases are TGTGCCAGCAGCCCCCAGACAGGTCACTATAATTCACCCCTCCACTTT. Translating gives CASSPQTGHYNSPLHF.

The chain joins TRBV20-1 to TRBJ1-2; a possible D gene is TRBD1 (6 bases). The CDR3 is 13 amino acids. The V end lost 2 bases, the J end lost 8 bases, and 15 bases lay between the germline ends. Germline CDR1 reads DFQATT; CDR2 reads SNEGSKA (reference sequence). CDR3 coding DNA: TGCAGTGCTAGACTACAGGGCTTTCGCGGCTACACCTTC. Translated: CSARLQGFRGYTF.

This clonotype has more than one count but fewer than ten. V and J are TRBV9 and TRBJ2-5, with 9 bases fitting TRBD2. There are 18 residues in the CDR3. V shed 0 bases, J shed 5 bases, and the junction held 14 bases outside the gene matches. Germline V gene lookup returns CDR1 SGDLS and CDR2 YYNGEE. The CDR3 DNA is TGTGCCAGCAGCGTAGACGCGGGGGGGCCGCTCCTATCGGAGACCCAGTACTTC. As protein: CASSVDAGGPLLSETQYF.

The J gene is TRBJ2-7, the V gene TRBV10-3; D might be TRBD1 (6 bases). Germline V gene lookup returns CDR1 ENHRY and CDR2 SYGVKD. Trimming removed 10 bases at V and 3 bases at J, with 13 bases between. This CDR3 has 12 amino acids. CDR3 DNA sequence: TGTGCCAACGGGGACACAAACTACGAGCAGTACTTC. It encodes CANGDTNYEQYF.

This chain joins TRBV19 and TRBJ1-1; D remains ambiguous. V lost 1 base and J lost 6, with 12 bases in between. This CDR3 comprises 14 residues. Germline assignment: CDR1 LNHDA and CDR2 SQIVND (reference sequence). The CDR3 bases are TGTGCCAGTAGTATAGGCTTTGGCAGCCCTGAAGCTTTCTTT. Its protein is CASSIGFGSPEAFF.

This clonotype was observed many times. This chain connects TRBV10-1 to TRBJ2-1, with D perhaps matching TRBD2 (5 bases). Germline values: CDR1 WNHNN, CDR2 SYGVQD (reference sequence). The CDR3 is 13 residues long. The V and J ends lost 6 bases and 6 bases respectively, with 12 bases between them. CDR3 bases: TGCGCCAGCAGGTCCGGGATTAGCAATGAGCAGTTCTTC. Translation gives CASRSGISNEQFF.

The chain has TRBV20-1 and TRBJ2-7; no firm D call. The CDR3 contains 12 residues. Deletions cut 0 bases from V and 3 bases from J, with 6 bases between. Germline CDR1 and CDR2: DFQATT and SNEGSKA (reference sequence). The chain's CDR3 is CSARDRLYEQYF. The CDR3, as DNA: TGCAGTGCTAGAGACAGGCTCTACGAGCAGTACTTC.

The chain joins TRBV19 to TRBJ2-2; 10 bases are shared with TRBD2. The germline V gene has CDR1 LNHDA and CDR2 SQIVND (reference sequence). The CDR3 runs to 17 residues. With 3 bases clipped from V and 4 bases from J, the junction kept 8 bases outside the gene matches. The DNA for the CDR3 is TGTGCCAGTAGTATCGATCTAGCGGGAGCGAGCACCGGGGAGCTGTTTTTT. It specifies CASSIDLAGASTGELFF. Together with reference TRBV19 and TRBJ2-2, the CDR3 gives the full variable domain: DGGITQSPKYLFRKEGQNVTLSCEQNLNHDAMYWYRQDPGQGLRLIYYSQIVNDFQKGDIAEGYSVSREKKESFPLTVTSAQKNPTAFYLCASSIDLAGASTGELFFGEGSRLTVL.

This clonotype occurred a few times. The gene calls are TRBV5-1 and TRBJ2-7, with D unclear. V was shortened by 2 bases and J by 6 bases, with 12 bases between the two germline ends. Germline assignment: CDR1 SGHRS and CDR2 YFSETQ. The CDR3 has 13 amino acids. CDR3 bases: TGCGCCAGCAGCTTCCACAATCCTCCCGAGCAGTACTTC. Its translation: CASSFHNPPEQYF. Together with reference TRBV5-1 and TRBJ2-7, the CDR3 gives the full variable domain: KAGVTQTPRYLIKTRGQQVTLSCSPISGHRSVSWYQQTPGQGLQFLFEYFSETQRNKGNFPGRFSGRQFSNSRSEMNVSTLELGDSALYLCASSFHNPPEQYFGPGTRLTVT.

This chain connects TRBV12-3 or TRBV12-4 to TRBJ2-7; D is unclear. V was pared by 1 base and J by 2 bases, with 6 bases between. This CDR3 spans 13 amino acids. The CDR3 spells CASSLGNPYEQYF. CDR3 coding DNA: TGTGCCAGCAGTTTAGGGAACCCCTACGAGCAGTACTTC.